The 20 T cell receptor beta chains below come from one sample, sequenced in a study of blood T cell repertoires in COVID-19. TCRdb's table, derived via immunoSEQ multiplex PCR, lists solely in-frame clones and lacks some. Counted here are 200,000 to 250,000 clones, approximately 78% occurring once; the ten biggest clones make up over 9.5%. Input material: peripheral blood. The receptors here all came from a woman aged 40 to 50 with acute or convalescent COVID-19.

The V call is TRBV6-5, the J call TRBJ1-6; TRBD1 matches at 8 bases. The CDR3 runs 15 residues. V dropped 8 bases and J dropped 4; count of bases not matched to a gene: 7. In germline, CDR1 is MNHEY, CDR2 SVGAGI. Here the CDR3 DNA reads TGTGCCAGCCAGGGGGCCCCCTTATATAATTCACCCCTCCACTTT. Its translation is CASQGAPLYNSPLHF.

The J gene is TRBJ2-2, the V gene TRBV5-1, with 14 bases identical to TRBD2. The CDR3 totals 17 residues. Germline V gene lookup returns CDR1 SGHRS and CDR2 YFSETQ. Trimming at V came to 5 bases and at J to 7 bases, leaving 10 bases not matched to a gene. CDR3 loop: CASRPGLAGEVGGELFF. The CDR3 DNA sequence: TGCGCCAGCAGACCGGGACTAGCGGGGGAGGTCGGCGGGGAGCTGTTTTTT. The full variable domain, completed using reference TRBV5-1 and TRBJ2-2, is KAGVTQTPRYLIKTRGQQVTLSCSPISGHRSVSWYQQTPGQGLQFLFEYFSETQRNKGNFPGRFSGRQFSNSRSEMNVSTLELGDSALYLCASRPGLAGEVGGELFFGEGSRLTVL.

The chain uses TRBV19 and TRBJ2-6; D remains ambiguous. The germline V gene has CDR1 LNHDA and CDR2 SQIVND (reference sequence). The CDR3 runs 15 residues. V lost 3 bases and J lost 0, with 6 bases in between. The CDR3 bases are TGTGCCAGTAGTATTGAGGTCTCTGGGGCCAACGTCCTGACTTTC. Residues: CASSIEVSGANVLTF.

The chain is built from TRBV24-1 and TRBJ1-2; 12 bases align to TRBD1. After removal of 4 bases from V and 4 bases from J, the junction contained 3 bases not matched to a gene. CDR3 size: 15 residues. CDR1 and CDR2 from the germline V gene are KGHDR and SFDVKD. The CDR3 is CATSDPGQGAYGYTF. The CDR3 DNA is TGTGCCACCAGTGACCCGGGACAGGGGGCCTATGGCTACACCTTC.

The CDR3, as DNA: TGTGCCTGGAGTTCGCGGACAGGCGATGGCTACACCTTC. Amino acids: CAWSSRTGDGYTF. This rearrangement joins TRBV30 to TRBJ1-2, with 7 nucleotides matching TRBD1. V lost 2 bases, J lost 6 bases, and 6 bases stayed unmatched. The CDR3 has 13 residues. Germline V gene sequence: CDR1 GTSNPN, CDR2 SVGIG (reference sequence).

This sequence joins TRBV2 and TRBJ1-2; TRBD1 agrees at 7 bases. The CDR3 contains 11 residues. Germline lookup yields CDR1 SNHLY and CDR2 FYNNEI. V lost 9 bases to trimming and J lost 9 bases; unmatched junction nucleotides: 7. CDR3 amino acids: CASNDRVSYTF. The CDR3 region has the DNA TGTGCCAGTAACGACAGGGTTAGCTACACCTTC.

In regard to this clone: The junction does not match germline at one end; this may be a read error. The gene calls are TRBV12-3 or TRBV12-4 and TRBJ2-4, with 8 bases lining up with TRBD2. CDR3 size: 12 residues. CDR3 sequence: CASSLERGSRDF. DNA of the CDR3: TGTGCCAGCAGTTTAGAGCGGGGGTCAAGGGACTTC.

The count of this clone is one. The chain has TRBV29-1 and TRBJ2-1; D call uncertain. The CDR3 covers 12 residues. CDR1 SQVTM and CDR2 ANQGSEA come from the germline V gene. Deletions cut 5 bases from V and 3 bases from J, with 8 bases between. CDR3 residues: CSVRWSYNEQFF. Here the CDR3 DNA reads TGCAGCGTTCGCTGGAGCTACAATGAGCAGTTCTTC.

The chain has TRBV11-1 and TRBJ2-2; D gene uncertain. Per germline, CDR1 SGHAT and CDR2 FQDESV (reference sequence). There are 13 residues in the CDR3. Trimming took 5 bases from V and 4 from J, leaving 8 bases between them. The CDR3 protein is CASSPGSTGELFF. The CDR3 DNA reads as TGTGCCAGCAGCCCCGGGTCCACCGGGGAGCTGTTTTTT.

Turning to this clone: Sequence at one end of the junction differs from germline and may be a read error. V gene TRBV6-1 combines with J gene TRBJ2-7, with 7 nucleotides matching TRBD2. CDR1 MNHNS and CDR2 SASEGT come from the germline V gene. The CDR3 is 14 residues long. This chain's CDR3 is CASSESANTRERYF. In DNA form, the CDR3 reads TGTGCCAGCAGTGAATCCGCCAATACGCGGGAGCGGTACTTC.

Many counts were recorded for this clone. V usage is TRBV2 and J usage is TRBJ2-2, with TRBD1 as a possible D gene (7 bases). The CDR3 spans 14 residues. Germline V gives CDR1 SNHLY, CDR2 FYNNEI. Trimming removed 5 bases from V and 7 bases from J, with 14 bases in between. The CDR3 is CASSPSGGGGELFF. The CDR3 nucleotides are TGTGCCAGCAGTCCCTCAGGGGGAGGCGGGGAGCTGTTTTTT.

This chain links TRBV4-3 with TRBJ1-1; possibly TRBD1 for D (5 bases). The germline V gene has CDR1 LGHNA and CDR2 YSLEER. V was shortened by 0 bases and J by 1 base, with 9 bases between the two germline ends. CDR3 length: 15 residues. In DNA, the CDR3 is TGCGCCAGCAGCCAAGATTACGGGGGGAACACTGAAGCTTTCTTT. Protein: CASSQDYGGNTEAFF.

The chain employs TRBV3-1 (or the pseudogene TRBV3-2) and TRBJ1-2, with D maybe TRBD1 (5 bases). V was pared by 4 bases and J by 5 bases, with 14 bases between. Germline CDR1 is LGHDT and CDR2 is YNNKEL (reference sequence). The CDR3 covers 14 residues. This CDR3 reads CASSRRDASYGYTF. CDR3 bases: TGTGCCAGCAGCCGCAGGGATGCGAGTTATGGCTACACCTTC.

The chain carries TRBV30 and TRBJ1-1, with a tentative D call TRBD1 (5 bases). CDR1 and CDR2 from the germline V gene are GTSNPN and SVGIG (reference sequence). The V end lost 4 bases, the J end lost 0 bases, and 12 bases lay between the germline ends. This CDR3 has 14 residues. The CDR3 loop reads CAWIRGELNTEAFF. Written as DNA, the CDR3 is TGTGCCTGGATAAGGGGCGAACTGAACACTGAAGCTTTCTTT.

The rearrangement joins TRBV30 to TRBJ2-7; 8 bases match TRBD2. The V gene's germline CDR1 is GTSNPN and CDR2 SVGIG (reference sequence). This CDR3 spans 15 amino acids. J was trimmed by 4 bases and V by 5 bases; bases with no gene match: 13. The CDR3 is CAWQPRDAGGYEQYF. The CDR3 coding sequence is TGTGCCTGGCAGCCCCGGGACGCGGGGGGATACGAGCAGTACTTC.

This chain joins TRBV20-1 and TRBJ2-7; 9 nucleotides align to TRBD1. This CDR3 has 15 residues. With V trimmed by 3 bases and J by 6 bases, 12 bases remained unmatched. Germline V gene data show CDR1 as DFQATT and CDR2 as SNEGSKA (reference sequence). The CDR3 DNA is TGCAGTGCTAGTGTCGACAGGGGGACATCGGGCGAGCAGTACTTC. Its protein is CSASVDRGTSGEQYF.

This chain joins TRBV30 and TRBJ1-1; no definite D call. Trimming took off 5 bases at V and 1 base at J, with 8 bases between the two ends. Looked up from germline, CDR1 is GTSNPN and CDR2 is SVGIG (reference sequence). This CDR3 comprises 12 residues. The CDR3 nucleotides are TGTGCCTGGGCCCAGTCGAACACTGAAGCTTTCTTT. Its protein is CAWAQSNTEAFF.

The CDR3 DNA follows: TGTGCCACCACGACAGGGTTTGGAAACACCATATATTTT. As protein: CATTTGFGNTIYF. The chain uses TRBV9 and TRBJ1-3; 7 nucleotides match TRBD1. With 9 bases clipped from V and 3 bases from J, the junction kept 6 bases outside the gene matches. Germline CDR1 and CDR2: SGDLS and YYNGEE. This CDR3 is built from 13 residues.

The chain recombines TRBV11-2 with TRBJ2-3, with 10 bases fitting TRBD2. Germline V gives CDR1 SGHAT, CDR2 FQNNGV. J gave up 4 bases and V 1 base, and 5 bases lay outside the gene matches. This CDR3 is built from 16 residues. CDR3 amino acids: CASSLVTAGGPDTQYF. CDR3 nucleotide sequence: TGTGCCAGCAGCTTAGTTACAGCGGGAGGGCCAGATACGCAGTATTTT.

In this sample, this clone turned up a few times. V usage is TRBV4-1 and J usage is TRBJ2-7; D gene unclear. The CDR3 loop spans 14 amino acids. Germline CDR1 is MGHRA and CDR2 is YSYEKL. The ends were cut back, 0 bases at V and 4 bases at J, with 10 bases in the middle. CDR3 protein: CASSQENTGYEQYF. The DNA for the CDR3 is TGCGCCAGCAGCCAAGAAAATACGGGTTACGAGCAGTACTTC.